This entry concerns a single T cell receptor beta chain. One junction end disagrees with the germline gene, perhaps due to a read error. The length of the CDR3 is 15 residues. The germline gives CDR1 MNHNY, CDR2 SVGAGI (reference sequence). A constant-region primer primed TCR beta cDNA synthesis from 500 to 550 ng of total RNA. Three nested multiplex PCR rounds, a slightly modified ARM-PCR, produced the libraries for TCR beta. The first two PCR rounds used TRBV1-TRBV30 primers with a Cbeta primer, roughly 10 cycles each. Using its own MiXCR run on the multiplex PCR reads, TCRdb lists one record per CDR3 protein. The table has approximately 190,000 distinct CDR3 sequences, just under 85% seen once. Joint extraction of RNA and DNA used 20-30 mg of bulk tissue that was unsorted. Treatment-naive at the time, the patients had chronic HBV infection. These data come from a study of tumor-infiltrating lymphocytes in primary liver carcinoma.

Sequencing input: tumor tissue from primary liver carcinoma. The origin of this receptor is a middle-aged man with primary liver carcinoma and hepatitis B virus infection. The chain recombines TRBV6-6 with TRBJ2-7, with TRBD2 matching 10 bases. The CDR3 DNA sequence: TGTGCCAGCAGTCAGCTAGCGGGAGTGGTGGACGAGCAGATCTTC. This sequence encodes CASSQLAGVVDEQIF.